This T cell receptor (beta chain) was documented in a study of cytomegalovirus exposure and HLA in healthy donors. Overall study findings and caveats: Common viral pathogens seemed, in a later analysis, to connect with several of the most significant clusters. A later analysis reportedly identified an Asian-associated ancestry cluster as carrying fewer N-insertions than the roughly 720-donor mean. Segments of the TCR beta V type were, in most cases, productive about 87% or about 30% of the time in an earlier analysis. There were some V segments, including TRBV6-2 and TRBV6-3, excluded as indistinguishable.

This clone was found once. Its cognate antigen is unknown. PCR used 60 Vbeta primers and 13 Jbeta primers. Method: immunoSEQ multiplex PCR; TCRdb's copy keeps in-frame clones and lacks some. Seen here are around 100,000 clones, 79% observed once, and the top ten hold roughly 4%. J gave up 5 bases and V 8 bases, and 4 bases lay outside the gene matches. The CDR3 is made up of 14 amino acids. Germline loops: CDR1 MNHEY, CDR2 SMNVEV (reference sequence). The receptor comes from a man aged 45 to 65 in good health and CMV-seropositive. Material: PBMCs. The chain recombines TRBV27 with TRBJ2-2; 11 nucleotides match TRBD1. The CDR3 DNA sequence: TGTGCCAGCGCCAGGGACAGGGGGACCGGGGAGCTGTTTTTT. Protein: CASARDRGTGELFF.